These 7 T cell receptor beta chains were sequenced from one sample in a study of blood T cell repertoires in COVID-19 (dated by TCRdb to the early 2020s). Library construction relied on the immunoSEQ multiplex PCR assay. What TCRdb holds here is the immuneACCESS table cut down to in-frame rearrangements. Part of the clones is not present; checked against another copy, under half of the missing clones reflect an unresolved V gene, and the others are unexplained. The sample table contains some 95,000 clones; only one count was recorded for about 80% of them. In total, the top ten clones hold around 22% of the sample. Sequencing was performed on peripheral blood. These receptors originate from a man between 65 and 85 years old with acute or convalescent COVID-19.

J is TRBJ2-2 and V is TRBV6-1; a possible D gene is TRBD2 (5 bases). The germline V gene has CDR1 MNHNS and CDR2 SASEGT. CDR3 size: 16 residues. V was trimmed by 3 bases and J by 2 bases, leaving 13 bases between them. CDR3 DNA: TGTGCCAGCAGTGAGTCGGCCGGGATCAACACCGGGGAGCTGTTTTTT. Translating it yields CASSESAGINTGELFF.

The chain couples TRBV19 to TRBJ2-3; maybe TRBD1 (6 bases). The V end was cut by 3 bases, the J end by 2 bases, with 6 bases between. This CDR3 is 13 amino acids long. Germline V lookup: CDR1 LNHDA, CDR2 SQIVND (reference sequence). The CDR3 DNA sequence: TGTGCCAGTAGTATGGGGGCCACAGATACGCAGTATTTT. It encodes CASSMGATDTQYF.

A word on this clone: Other DNA sequences in the same sample also yield this CDR3. The chain combines TRBV9 with TRBJ2-1; perhaps TRBD1 as D (6 bases). The CDR3 runs 15 residues. V was cut by 0 bases and J by 0 bases, with 7 bases left in between. From germline, CDR1 is SGDLS and CDR2 YYNGEE. This CDR3 reads CASSVEGGSYNEQFF. DNA of the CDR3: TGTGCCAGCAGCGTAGAAGGGGGCTCCTACAATGAGCAGTTCTTC.

The sample holds one count of this clone. This chain joins TRBV4-2 and TRBJ2-3; TRBD2 matches 7 bases. This CDR3 contains 16 residues. Germline CDR1 is LGHNA and CDR2 is YNFKEQ. The V segment lost 1 base and the J segment 2 bases; nucleotides outside the gene matches: 6. The CDR3 region has the DNA TGTGCCAGCAGCCAAGTGCTAGCGGAGAACACAGATACGCAGTATTTT. Translating gives CASSQVLAENTDTQYF.

The V call is TRBV19, the J call TRBJ1-5, with 7 bases matching TRBD1. The CDR3 consists of 17 residues. The germline gives CDR1 LNHDA, CDR2 SQIVND (reference sequence). J lost 4 bases, V lost 3 bases, and 12 bases had no gene match. Here the CDR3 DNA reads TGTGCCAGTAGTATTCCCCCATCAGGGGGATCTAATCAGCCCCAGCATTTT. The encoded protein is CASSIPPSGGSNQPQHF. The entire variable domain, with the rest obtained from reference TRBV19 and TRBJ1-5, is as follows: DGGITQSPKYLFRKEGQNVTLSCEQNLNHDAMYWYRQDPGQGLRLIYYSQIVNDFQKGDIAEGYSVSREKKESFPLTVTSAQKNPTAFYLCASSIPPSGGSNQPQHFGDGTRLSIL.

J is TRBJ2-7 and V is TRBV20-1, with 11 bases aligning to TRBD2. Losses at the gene ends were 3 bases for V and 5 bases for J; bases not matched to a gene: 6. Germline V lookup: CDR1 DFQATT, CDR2 SNEGSKA (reference sequence). The CDR3 totals 14 residues. The CDR3: CSASTSGSVHEQYF. The CDR3 DNA reads TGCAGTGCTAGTACTAGCGGGAGTGTCCACGAGCAGTACTTC.

This chain joins TRBV27 and TRBJ2-7, with D perhaps TRBD2 (5 bases). The CDR3 runs 13 residues. V was cut by 7 bases and J by 2 bases, with 12 bases left in between. Germline CDR1 and CDR2: MNHEY and SMNVEV (reference sequence). This CDR3 is CASTAGSAYEQYF. CDR3 nucleotide sequence: TGTGCCAGCACCGCGGGCTCGGCCTACGAGCAGTACTTC.